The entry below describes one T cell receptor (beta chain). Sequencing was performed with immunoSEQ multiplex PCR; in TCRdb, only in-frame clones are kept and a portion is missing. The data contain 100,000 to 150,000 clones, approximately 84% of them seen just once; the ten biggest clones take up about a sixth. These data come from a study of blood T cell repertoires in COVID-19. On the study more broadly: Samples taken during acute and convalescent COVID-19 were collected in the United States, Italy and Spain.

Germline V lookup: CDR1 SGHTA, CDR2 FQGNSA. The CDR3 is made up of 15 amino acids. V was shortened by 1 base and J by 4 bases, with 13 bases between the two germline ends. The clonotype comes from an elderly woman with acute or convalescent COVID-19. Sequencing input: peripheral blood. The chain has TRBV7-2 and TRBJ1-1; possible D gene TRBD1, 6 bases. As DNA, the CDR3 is TGTGCCAGCAGCTTAGAGGCACAGGGTGGCACTGAAGCTTTCTTT. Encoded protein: CASSLEAQGGTEAFF.